The 5 T cell receptor beta chains listed next were all sequenced from one sample in a study of T cell repertoires in cytomegalovirus infection. In TCRdb, the reads were re-called with MiXCR into one record per CDR3 protein. The sample has some 220,000 distinct CDR3 sequences, roughly 6.5% seen once; the top ten hold about 6%. Sequenced input: PBMCs. The receptors come from a human donor in good health (CMV status not recorded). Some clones in this sample may be carry-over from other donors' samples.

This clonotype was detected ten times or more. This sequence joins TRBV28 and TRBJ1-4; no clear D. Germline assignment: CDR1 MDHEN and CDR2 SYDVKM. The CDR3 length is 15 residues. The V end was cut by 6 bases, the J end by 5 bases, with 16 bases between. The CDR3 nucleotides read TGTGCCAGCAGCCTCGCGGGCCCGGGGAATGAAAAACTGTTTTTT. Translated, it gives CASSLAGPGNEKLFF. Using reference TRBV28 and TRBJ1-4 for the parts outside the CDR3, the full variable domain is DVKVTQSSRYLVKRTGEKVFLECVQDMDHENMFWYRQDPGLGLRLIYFSYDVKMKEKGDIPEGYSVSREKKERFSLILESASTNQTSMYLCASSLAGPGNEKLFFGSGTQLSVL.

The chain employs TRBV28 and TRBJ1-2, with D perhaps matching TRBD1 (6 bases). This CDR3 has 13 residues. Trimming left V 6 bases short and J 3 bases short, with 11 bases between. Germline V gene sequence: CDR1 MDHEN, CDR2 SYDVKM. The CDR3 DNA follows: TGTGCCAGCAGACAGGGCAGTTACTATGGCTACACCTTC. Protein: CASRQGSYYGYTF.

This clonotype has a count of ten or more. The chain couples TRBV29-1 to TRBJ2-4, with D maybe TRBD2 (6 bases). CDR3 length: 15 residues. Deletions cut 4 bases from V and 3 bases from J, with 16 bases between. The V gene's germline CDR1 is SQVTM and CDR2 ANQGSEA. CDR3 in DNA: TGCAGCGTTGTTGCCGGGGGTTCGGTCAAAAACATTCAGTACTTC. As protein: CSVVAGGSVKNIQYF.

In this sample, this clonotype turned up a few times. The chain is built from TRBV2 and TRBJ2-7; a possible D gene is TRBD2 (6 bases). CDR1 is SNHLY and CDR2 is FYNNEI in the germline V gene. V was trimmed by 0 bases and J by 5 bases, leaving 14 bases between them. The CDR3 runs 15 residues. The CDR3 nucleotides read TGTGCCAGCAGTGAAGCGCGGGGACCGTCCCACGAGCAGTACTTC. Its protein product is CASSEARGPSHEQYF.

This clonotype has ten or more counts. J is TRBJ2-7 and V is TRBV11-3; D unclear. This CDR3 is built from 13 residues. Germline V CDR1 and CDR2: SGHNT, YENEEA. Trimming shortened V by 4 bases and J by 5 bases, and 12 bases separated the two germline ends. The chain's CDR3 is CASSYGGENEQYF. DNA for the CDR3: TGTGCCAGCAGCTACGGCGGAGAGAACGAGCAGTACTTC.